Listed here are 14 T cell receptor beta chains from one sample, sequenced in a study of shared clonotypes between healthy human individuals. The naive CD8 subset, CD45RO-negative cells positively selected for CCR7, excluded terminally differentiated effector memory CD45RA+ cells. The table came from immunoSEQ multiplex PCR; TCRdb's copy has only in-frame clones and leaves some out. The table lists hundreds of thousands of clones, 85% to 95% of them singletons. The sequencing sample was made of naive CD8+ T cells sorted from blood. These receptors came from a young woman in good health.

CDR3 amino acids: CASSTHNRASNYGYTF. CDR3 nucleotide sequence: TGTGCCAGTAGTACCCATAACAGGGCATCTAACTATGGCTACACCTTC. The J gene is TRBJ1-2, the V gene TRBV19; tentative D call: TRBD1 (6 bases). The CDR3 loop spans 16 amino acids. The ends were cut back, 4 bases at V and 0 bases at J, with 15 bases in the middle. From germline, CDR1 is LNHDA and CDR2 SQIVND (reference sequence).

CDR3 residues: CASRKTASSYEQYF. CDR3 bases: TGTGCCAGCAGGAAGACAGCCTCTTCCTACGAGCAGTACTTC. V is TRBV27 and J is TRBJ2-7; maybe TRBD1 (5 bases). CDR3 length: 14 amino acids. V was clipped by 6 bases and J by 1 base, with 13 bases between them. The germline gives CDR1 MNHEY, CDR2 SMNVEV (reference sequence).

This chain connects TRBV27 to TRBJ2-2; either TRBD1 or TRBD2 may supply D (5 bases each). The ends were cut back, 6 bases at V and 6 bases at J, with 8 bases in the middle. The CDR3 covers 12 residues. Germline V gene sequence: CDR1 MNHEY, CDR2 SMNVEV (reference sequence). DNA of the CDR3: TGTGCCAGCAGGGGGGACCCCGGGGAGCTGTTTTTT. This sequence encodes CASRGDPGELFF.

V gene TRBV6-1 combines with J gene TRBJ1-1; TRBD1 aligns across 8 bases. V shed 2 bases, J shed 6 bases, and the junction held 8 bases outside the gene matches. This CDR3 is 15 amino acids long. The germline V gene has CDR1 MNHNS and CDR2 SASEGT. As DNA, the CDR3 is TGTGCCAGCAGTGAAAGGGGGCGACAGGGGCCTGAAGCTTTCTTT. It translates to CASSERGRQGPEAFF.

V is TRBV7-6 and J is TRBJ2-3, with 8 positions matching TRBD1. This CDR3 has 16 amino acids. Trimming cost V 1 base and J 1 base; bases outside gene matches: 4. Germline assignment: CDR1 SGHVS and CDR2 FNYEAQ. CDR3 in DNA: TGTGCCAGCAGCTTAGTTGGACAGGGAGGCACAGATACGCAGTATTTT. Its protein is CASSLVGQGGTDTQYF.

The rearrangement links TRBV28 to TRBJ2-1, with D perhaps being TRBD1 or TRBD2 (5 bases each). Germline V CDR1 and CDR2: MDHEN, SYDVKM. V lost 7 bases and J lost 4, with 20 bases in between. The CDR3 runs 16 residues. The CDR3, as DNA: TGTGCCAGCACCCCTCGAGGGACCGATGAATACAATGAGCAGTTCTTC. This encodes CASTPRGTDEYNEQFF. Full variable domain (outside the CDR3, taken from reference TRBV28 and TRBJ2-1): DVKVTQSSRYLVKRTGEKVFLECVQDMDHENMFWYRQDPGLGLRLIYFSYDVKMKEKGDIPEGYSVSREKKERFSLILESASTNQTSMYLCASTPRGTDEYNEQFFGPGTRLTVL.

This clone was observed once. This sequence joins TRBV16 and TRBJ2-1; TRBD2 agrees at 7 bases. The CDR3 has 16 amino acids. V lost 7 bases, J lost 5 bases, and 14 bases stayed unmatched. CDR1 is KGHSY, CDR2 FQNENV, per germline. This CDR3 is CASTTEGGRSDNEQFF. The CDR3 region has the DNA TGTGCCAGCACCACAGAGGGCGGGAGAAGCGACAATGAGCAGTTCTTC. The variable domain in full, completed from reference TRBV16 and TRBJ2-1, reads GEEVAQTPKHLVRGEGQKAKLYCAPIKGHSYVFWYQQVLKNEFKFLISFQNENVFDETGMPKERFSAKCLPNSPCSLEIQATKLEDSAVYFCASTTEGGRSDNEQFFGPGTRLTVL.

V usage is TRBV2 and J usage is TRBJ2-5; tentatively, D is TRBD1 or TRBD2 (5 bases each). This CDR3 region has 14 residues. CDR1 is SNHLY, CDR2 FYNNEI, per germline. V lost 3 bases, J lost 2 bases, and 10 bases lay in between. The CDR3 DNA reads TGTGCCAGCAGTGACGGGACCCCGCAAGAGACCCAGTACTTC. Translation gives CASSDGTPQETQYF.

This clone was detected once. The V call is TRBV4-1, the J call TRBJ2-7, with D possibly matching TRBD2 (6 bases). CDR1 and CDR2 from the germline V gene are MGHRA and YSYEKL. Trimming removed 4 bases from V and 2 bases from J, with 12 bases in between. CDR3 size: 14 residues. CDR3 nucleotides: TGCGCCAGCAGCCTCGACCCGGGGGCCTACGAGCAGTACTTC. As protein: CASSLDPGAYEQYF.

The chain carries TRBV11-2 and TRBJ1-4; TRBD1 matches 9 bases. Germline CDR1 is SGHAT and CDR2 is FQNNGV. V gave up 4 bases and J gave up 7 bases; unmatched junction bases: 13. The CDR3 runs 17 residues. The CDR3 protein is CASSSDTGGYLGEKLFF. CDR3 bases: TGTGCCAGCAGCTCCGATACAGGGGGCTATTTAGGTGAAAAACTGTTTTTT.

This clone was seen just once. The J gene is TRBJ2-2, the V gene TRBV18, with D possibly being TRBD1 or TRBD2 (5 bases each). V was shortened by 5 bases and J by 0 bases, with 13 bases between the two germline ends. Germline V gene lookup returns CDR1 KGHSH and CDR2 LQKENI. The CDR3 spans 16 residues. The CDR3 region is CASSKGTIPNTGELFF. The DNA of the CDR3 is TGTGCCAGCTCAAAAGGGACCATACCGAACACCGGGGAGCTGTTTTTT.

The DNA of the CDR3 is TGTGCCAGCAGTTATACAGTATCAGGTGGAGGGGAGCTGTTTTTT. Its translation: CASSYTVSGGGELFF. This chain links TRBV6-5 with TRBJ2-2; no firm D call. The CDR3 has 15 residues. Germline V gene sequence: CDR1 MNHEY, CDR2 SVGAGI. V was shortened by 3 bases and J by 8 bases, with 16 bases between the two germline ends.

V gene TRBV5-1 combines with J gene TRBJ2-2; 10 nucleotides agree with TRBD1. With 4 bases clipped from V and 1 base from J, the junction kept 4 bases outside the gene matches. The germline V gene encodes CDR1 SGHRS and CDR2 YFSETQ. The CDR3 is made up of 16 amino acids. The CDR3 sequence is CASSLGTGVNTGELFF. The CDR3 region has the DNA TGCGCCAGCAGCCTAGGGACAGGGGTGAACACCGGGGAGCTGTTTTTT.

A remark on this clone: This CDR3 is also generated by other DNA sequences in the sample. The V gene is TRBV27, the J gene TRBJ2-7; D gene ambiguous. CDR1 MNHEY and CDR2 SMNVEV come from the germline V gene (reference sequence). The CDR3 is 14 amino acids. V dropped 2 bases and J dropped 0 bases, with 8 bases sitting between them. CDR3 nucleotide sequence: TGTGCCAGCAGTTTAGATAGGAACTCCTACGAGCAGTACTTC. This translates into CASSLDRNSYEQYF.